This T cell receptor beta chain was sequenced for a study of identical twins. Germline V gene data show CDR1 as DFQATT and CDR2 as SNEGSKA (reference sequence). The CDR3 totals 14 residues. The V segment lost 2 bases and the J segment 4 bases; nucleotides outside the gene matches: 7. TCRdb passed the 5' RACE reads through MiXCR, listing each CDR3 protein once. The profile covers 600,000 to 700,000 distinct CDR3 sequences, with less than 25% appearing a single time and 4.3% taken by the ten largest. These same records also appear under a second study, on T cells expressing NK-cell markers. As that study records: Sorted CD3+CD56+NKG2C+, CD3+CD56+NKG2C- and CD3+CD56-NKG2C+ T cells supplied TCR beta repertoires. In a group of about 6 donors, dominant NKG2C+ clonotypes represented roughly 1.0-7.5% of CD8+ T cells.

Specimen: PBMCs. The sequence derives from a woman younger than 30 in good health. The chain employs TRBV20-1 and TRBJ2-5, with 7 bases identical to TRBD1. CDR3 loop: CSARKAGGVETQYF. The CDR3 DNA reads as TGCAGTGCTAGAAAGGCAGGGGGTGTAGAGACCCAGTACTTC.